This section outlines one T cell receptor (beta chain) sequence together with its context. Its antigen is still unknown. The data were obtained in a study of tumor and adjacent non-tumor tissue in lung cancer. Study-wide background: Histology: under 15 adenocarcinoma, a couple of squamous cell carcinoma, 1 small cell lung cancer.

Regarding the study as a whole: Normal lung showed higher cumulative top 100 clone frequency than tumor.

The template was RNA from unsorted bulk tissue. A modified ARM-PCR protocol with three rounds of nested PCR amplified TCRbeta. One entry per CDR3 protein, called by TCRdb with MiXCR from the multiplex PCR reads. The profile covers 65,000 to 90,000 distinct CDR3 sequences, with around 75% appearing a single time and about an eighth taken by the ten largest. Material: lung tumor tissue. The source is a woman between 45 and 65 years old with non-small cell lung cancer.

CDR3 DNA: TGCAGCGTTGATAGTGTGAGCACAGATACGCAGTATTTT. Translated: CSVDSVSTDTQYF. The gene calls are TRBV29-1 and TRBJ2-3; D ambiguous. V lost 3 bases and J lost 0, with 7 bases in between. The CDR3 is 13 amino acids. In germline, CDR1 is SQVTM, CDR2 ANQGSEA.